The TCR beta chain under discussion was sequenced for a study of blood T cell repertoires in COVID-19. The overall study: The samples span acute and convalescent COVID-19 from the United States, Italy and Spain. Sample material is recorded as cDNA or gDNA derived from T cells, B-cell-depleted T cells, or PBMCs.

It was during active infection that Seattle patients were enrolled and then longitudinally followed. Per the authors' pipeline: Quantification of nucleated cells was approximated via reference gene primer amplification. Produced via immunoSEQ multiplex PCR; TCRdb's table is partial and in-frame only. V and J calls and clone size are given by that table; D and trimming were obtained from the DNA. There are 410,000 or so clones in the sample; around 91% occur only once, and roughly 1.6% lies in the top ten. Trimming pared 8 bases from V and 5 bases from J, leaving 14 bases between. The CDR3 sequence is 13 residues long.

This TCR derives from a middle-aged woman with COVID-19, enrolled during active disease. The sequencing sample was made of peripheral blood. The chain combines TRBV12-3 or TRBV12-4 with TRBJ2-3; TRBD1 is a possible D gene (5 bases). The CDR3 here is CASVFRARDTQYF. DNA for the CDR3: TGTGCCAGCGTGTTCAGGGCTAGAGATACGCAGTATTTT.